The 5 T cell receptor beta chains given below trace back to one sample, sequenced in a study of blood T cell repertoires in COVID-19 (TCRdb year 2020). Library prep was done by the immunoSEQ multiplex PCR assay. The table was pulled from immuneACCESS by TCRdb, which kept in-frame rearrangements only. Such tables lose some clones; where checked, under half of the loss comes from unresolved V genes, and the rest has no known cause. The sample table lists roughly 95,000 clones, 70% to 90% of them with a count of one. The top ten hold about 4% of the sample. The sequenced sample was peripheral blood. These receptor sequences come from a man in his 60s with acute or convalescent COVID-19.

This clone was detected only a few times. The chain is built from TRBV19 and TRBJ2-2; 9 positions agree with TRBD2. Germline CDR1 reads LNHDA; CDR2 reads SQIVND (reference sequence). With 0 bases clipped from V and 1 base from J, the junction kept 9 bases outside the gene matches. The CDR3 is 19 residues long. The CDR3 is CASSIDLWETSGNTGELFF. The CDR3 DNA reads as TGTGCCAGTAGTATAGATCTATGGGAGACTAGCGGGAACACCGGGGAGCTGTTTTTT.

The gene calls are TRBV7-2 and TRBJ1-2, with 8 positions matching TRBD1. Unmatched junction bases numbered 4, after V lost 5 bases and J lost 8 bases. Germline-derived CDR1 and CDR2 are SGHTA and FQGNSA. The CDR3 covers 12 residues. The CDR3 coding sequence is TGTGCCAGCAGCCGAGGACAGGGCGGCTACACCTTC. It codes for CASSRGQGGYTF.

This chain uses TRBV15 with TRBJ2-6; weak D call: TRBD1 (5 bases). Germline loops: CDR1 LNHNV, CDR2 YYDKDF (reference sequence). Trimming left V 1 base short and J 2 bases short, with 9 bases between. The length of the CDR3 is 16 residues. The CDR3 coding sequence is TGTGCCACCAGCAGAGGTAGGGGCCCTGGGGCCAACGTCCTGACTTTC. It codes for CATSRGRGPGANVLTF.

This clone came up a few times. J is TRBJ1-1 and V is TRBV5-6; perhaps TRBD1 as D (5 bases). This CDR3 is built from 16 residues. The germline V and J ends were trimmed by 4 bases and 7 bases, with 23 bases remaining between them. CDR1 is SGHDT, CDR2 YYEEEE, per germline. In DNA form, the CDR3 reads TGTGCCAGCAGCCCCATGTTTAGGGGCCAAACAATTGAAGCTTTCTTT. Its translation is CASSPMFRGQTIEAFF.

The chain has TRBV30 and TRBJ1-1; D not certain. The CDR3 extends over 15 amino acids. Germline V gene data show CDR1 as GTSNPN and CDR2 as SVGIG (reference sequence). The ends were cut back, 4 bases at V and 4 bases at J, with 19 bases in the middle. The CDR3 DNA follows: TGTGCCTGGACTGACGGGGAGCGTCCCTTCACTGAAGCTTTCTTT. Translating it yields CAWTDGERPFTEAFF.